These 22 T cell receptor beta chains share one sample of origin, sequenced in a study of T-cell reconstitution after alpha-beta-depleted transplantation in children. TCRbeta library preparation incorporated unique molecular identifiers. TCRdb called the PCR reads again in MiXCR, with one record for every CDR3 protein. The repertoire holds around 580,000 distinct CDR3 sequences, with 23% as singletons. The sequencing used PBMCs, mostly from graft donor cells, collected 360 days after TCRalphabeta/CD19-depleted stem cell transplant. Receptors originate from a boy less than two years old who had a stem cell transplant for acute myeloid leukemia, so the T cells may come from the graft donor.

This clonotype was detected ten times or more. This rearrangement joins TRBV12-3 or TRBV12-4 to TRBJ2-1; 8 bases are shared with TRBD2. CDR3 length equals 15 residues. V lost 6 bases to trimming and J lost 13 bases; unmatched junction nucleotides: 17. CDR3 in amino acids: CASRQRLAGPLEQFF. CDR3 coding DNA: TGTGCCAGCAGACAAAGGCTAGCGGGCCCGCTGGAACAGTTCTTC.

This clonotype showed up just a few times. The chain couples TRBV5-1 to TRBJ2-1; D call uncertain. The CDR3 spans 11 residues. Germline V gene sequence: CDR1 SGHRS, CDR2 YFSETQ. The germline V and J ends were trimmed by 4 bases and 8 bases, with 7 bases remaining between them. CDR3 sequence: CASSVRDEQFF. The CDR3 coding sequence is TGCGCCAGCAGCGTTAGAGATGAGCAGTTCTTC.

In this sample, this clonotype turned up a few times. This sequence joins TRBV12-3 or TRBV12-4 and TRBJ1-2; D is uncertain. V was clipped by 3 bases and J by 4 bases, with 12 bases between them. The CDR3 totals 14 residues. CDR3 sequence: CASSLSGSTYGYTF. CDR3 DNA sequence: TGTGCCAGCAGTTTGTCCGGGTCCACCTATGGCTACACCTTC.

This clonotype appeared a few times. The junction and the germline gene differ at one end; a read error may be behind it. This chain links TRBV7-2 with TRBJ2-5; 9 nucleotides match TRBD1. Germline values: CDR1 SGHTA, CDR2 FQGNSA. CDR3 length equals 14 residues. Here the CDR3 reads CASRLGQGSETQYF. The DNA for the CDR3 is TGTGCCAGCAGATTAGGACAGGGGAGTGAGACCCAGTACTTC.

This clonotype was counted at least ten times. The rearrangement links TRBV29-1 to TRBJ1-3; D is undetermined. Trimming took off 6 bases at V and 0 bases at J, with 6 bases between the two ends. The CDR3 loop spans 12 amino acids. CDR1 and CDR2 from the germline V gene are SQVTM and ANQGSEA. The DNA for the CDR3 is TGCAGCGTGTGGTCCTCTGGAAACACCATATATTTT. It codes for CSVWSSGNTIYF.

The genes are TRBV28 and TRBJ1-2; no clear D gene. Trimming shortened V by 8 bases and J by 5 bases, and 9 bases separated the two germline ends. Per germline, CDR1 MDHEN and CDR2 SYDVKM. The CDR3 covers 11 residues. The CDR3 DNA reads as TGTGCCAGCGGGTGGGCTTATGGCTACACCTTC. It yields the protein CASGWAYGYTF.

This clonotype has a handful of counts. The chain carries TRBV5-1 and TRBJ2-1; 7 bases are shared with TRBD2. Germline V CDR1 and CDR2: SGHRS, YFSETQ. Trimming cost V 4 bases and J 5 bases; bases outside gene matches: 6. This CDR3 contains 14 residues. The CDR3 is CASSLGAGDNEQFF. The CDR3 bases are TGCGCCAGCAGCCTAGGGGCGGGGGACAATGAGCAGTTCTTC. Using reference TRBV5-1 and TRBJ2-1 for the parts outside the CDR3, the full variable domain is KAGVTQTPRYLIKTRGQQVTLSCSPISGHRSVSWYQQTPGQGLQFLFEYFSETQRNKGNFPGRFSGRQFSNSRSEMNVSTLELGDSALYLCASSLGAGDNEQFFGPGTRLTVL.

This sequence joins TRBV18 and TRBJ2-1; D might be TRBD1 (8 bases). CDR1 and CDR2 from the germline V gene are KGHSH and LQKENI. This CDR3 has 15 residues. V was trimmed by 4 bases and J by 6 bases, leaving 16 bases between them. CDR3 in DNA: TGTGCCAGCTCACTCCGGACAGGGAGGGGCAATGAGCAGTTCTTC. It yields the protein CASSLRTGRGNEQFF.

This clonotype appeared many times. The V and J genes are TRBV12-3 or TRBV12-4 and TRBJ2-5; D call uncertain. The CDR3 totals 14 residues. Trimming removed 4 bases from V and 4 bases from J, with 13 bases in between. CDR3: CASSSDRARETQYF. CDR3 nucleotide sequence: TGTGCCAGCAGTTCCGACCGGGCCCGAGAGACCCAGTACTTC.

In its sample, this clonotype was seen many times. The genes are TRBV20-1 and TRBJ2-7, with D uncertain. The V and J ends lost 6 bases and 5 bases respectively, with 20 bases between them. Germline assignment: CDR1 DFQATT and CDR2 SNEGSKA (reference sequence). The CDR3 runs to 14 residues. The CDR3 loop reads CSASDAGQNHEQYF. CDR3 in DNA: TGCAGTGCCAGCGACGCAGGTCAGAACCACGAGCAGTACTTC.

Ten or more counts support this clonotype. The rearrangement uses TRBV5-6 and TRBJ1-1; D gene uncertain. V was clipped by 0 bases and J by 8 bases, with 5 bases between them. This CDR3 contains 11 residues. Germline values: CDR1 SGHDT, CDR2 YYEEEE. The CDR3 nucleotides are TGTGCCAGCAGCTTGGCGAGAGAAGCTTTCTTT. It translates to CASSLAREAFF.

The chain combines TRBV10-3 with TRBJ1-6, with 9 bases that match TRBD1. The ends lost 0 bases at V and 16 bases at J; junction bases unmatched: 19. Germline V gives CDR1 ENHRY, CDR2 SYGVKD. There are 18 residues in the CDR3. The CDR3 DNA reads as TGTGCCATCAGTGAGTCGACTCAGGGACAGGGTCCAGTAACTCCTCTCCACTTT. It specifies CAISESTQGQGPVTPLHF.

V usage is TRBV12-3 or TRBV12-4 and J usage is TRBJ2-2; 8 bases fit TRBD2. This CDR3 has 15 residues. V lost 6 bases to trimming and J lost 5 bases; unmatched junction nucleotides: 8. This CDR3 is CASSLGGAETGELFF. The CDR3 nucleotides are TGTGCCAGCAGCCTCGGGGGGGCCGAGACCGGGGAGCTGTTTTTT.

Ten or more counts support this clonotype. The rearrangement joins TRBV7-9 to TRBJ2-7; 7 bases are a match to TRBD1. With 4 bases clipped from V and 5 bases from J, the junction kept 8 bases outside the gene matches. Germline values: CDR1 SEHNR, CDR2 FQNEAQ (reference sequence). CDR3 length: 14 amino acids. The DNA for the CDR3 is TGTGCCAGCAGCTCTCCGGGACAGTATAACGAGCAGTACTTC. This encodes CASSSPGQYNEQYF.

This chain links TRBV7-8 with TRBJ2-1; a weak D match, TRBD2 (5 bases). The CDR3 totals 12 residues. V lost 4 bases to trimming and J lost 10 bases, with 11 bases between them. Germline CDR1 SGHVS, CDR2 FQNEAQ. The CDR3 DNA is TGTGCCAGCAGCTCCAGGACTGAAGAGCAGTTCTTC. It is translated as CASSSRTEEQFF.

The chain has TRBV15 and TRBJ2-3; TRBD2 matches at 9 bases. The CDR3 loop spans 15 amino acids. Germline V lookup: CDR1 LNHNV, CDR2 YYDKDF (reference sequence). Unmatched junction bases numbered 6, after V lost 1 base and J lost 7 bases. CDR3 sequence: CATSRVAGELNTQYF. In DNA, the CDR3 is TGTGCCACCAGCAGAGTAGCGGGGGAACTTAATACGCAGTATTTT.

The chain's CDR3 is CATSSYGGRRYQPQHF. In nucleotides, the CDR3 is TGTGCCACCAGCAGTTACGGGGGGCGCCGGTATCAGCCCCAGCATTTT. The rearrangement uses TRBV15 and TRBJ1-5; D may be TRBD1 (6 bases). V was cut by 3 bases and J by 5 bases, with 17 bases left in between. The CDR3 extends over 16 amino acids. CDR1 is LNHNV and CDR2 is YYDKDF in the germline V gene (reference sequence).

This clonotype appeared a few times. J is TRBJ1-6 and V is TRBV20-1, with 8 bases matching TRBD1. Losses at the gene ends were 1 base for V and 10 bases for J; bases not matched to a gene: 6. Germline V CDR1 and CDR2: DFQATT, SNEGSKA (reference sequence). This CDR3 is 14 amino acids long. The CDR3 DNA reads as TGCAGTGCTAGAGGAGCGACAGGGGACTCACCCCTCCACTTT. As protein: CSARGATGDSPLHF.

This chain uses TRBV28 with TRBJ2-1; D remains ambiguous. Germline V gives CDR1 MDHEN, CDR2 SYDVKM. This CDR3 is built from 12 residues. The germline V and J ends were trimmed by 6 bases and 7 bases, with 10 bases remaining between them. For the CDR3, the DNA is TGTGCCAGCAGAGGAGACGGGAATGAGCAGTTCTTC. This codes for CASRGDGNEQFF.

The CDR3 protein is CASSLLTQGGETQYF. The CDR3 nucleotides read TGTGCCAGCAGTCTCCTTACGCAGGGGGGAGAGACCCAGTACTTC. The genes are TRBV28 and TRBJ2-5; D perhaps matches TRBD1 (7 bases). CDR1 MDHEN and CDR2 SYDVKM come from the germline V gene. The ends were cut back, 5 bases at V and 4 bases at J, with 17 bases in the middle. CDR3 size: 15 residues.

This clonotype has a handful of counts. This chain joins TRBV5-6 and TRBJ2-1; tentative D call: TRBD2 (7 bases). The CDR3 runs to 18 residues. Germline loops: CDR1 SGHDT, CDR2 YYEEEE. V was clipped by 1 base and J by 0 bases, with 17 bases between them. For the CDR3, the DNA is TGTGCCAGCAGCTTGCGGGGAGGGGGTATGAGCTCCTACAATGAGCAGTTCTTC. Protein sequence: CASSLRGGGMSSYNEQFF.

The chain is built from TRBV21-1 and TRBJ2-7; the table gives TRBD2 as D, unverified against the DNA. TRBV21-1 is labeled a pseudogene. The CDR3 has 16 amino acids. CDR3 region: CASSPGRGRALYEQYV. The DNA for the CDR3 is TGTGCCAGCAGCCCTGGACGAGGCAGGGCCCTCTACGAGCAGTACGTC.